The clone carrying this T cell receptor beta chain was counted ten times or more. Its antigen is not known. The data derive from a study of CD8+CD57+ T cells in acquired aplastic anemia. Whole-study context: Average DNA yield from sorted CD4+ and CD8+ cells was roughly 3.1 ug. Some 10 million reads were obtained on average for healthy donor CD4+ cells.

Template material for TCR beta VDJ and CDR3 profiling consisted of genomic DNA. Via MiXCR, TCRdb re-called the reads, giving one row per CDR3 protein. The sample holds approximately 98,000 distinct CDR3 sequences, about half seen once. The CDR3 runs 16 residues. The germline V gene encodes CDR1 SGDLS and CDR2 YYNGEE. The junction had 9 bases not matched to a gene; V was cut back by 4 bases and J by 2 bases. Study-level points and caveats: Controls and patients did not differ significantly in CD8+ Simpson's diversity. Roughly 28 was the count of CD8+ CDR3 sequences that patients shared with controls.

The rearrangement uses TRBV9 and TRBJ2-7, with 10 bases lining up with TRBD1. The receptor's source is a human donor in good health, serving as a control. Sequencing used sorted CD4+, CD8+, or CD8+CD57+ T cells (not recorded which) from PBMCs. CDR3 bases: TGTGCCAGCAGCCCAACCGGGGGACAGGGGACCTACGAGCAGTACTTC. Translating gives CASSPTGGQGTYEQYF.